This T cell receptor beta chain was sequenced during a study of shared clonotypes between healthy human individuals. About the research overall: Contributing individuals were a couple of females and a few males aged 18 to 49. General study findings and limits: Some clonotypes were shared by all four sorted-subset donors, while others were not shared. The non-shared ones had lower generation probabilities than the shared ones. Rarefaction showed sorted-subset sequencing was incomplete despite large depth.

It was into CD45RA+ naive and CD45RA-negative memory subsets that the CD4+ cells were split. A word on this clone: Its antigen is undetermined.

Generated by immunoSEQ multiplex PCR, the TCRdb table keeps only in-frame clones and is missing some. The sample has some 2,500,000 clones, 80% to 95% seen once; the top ten hold approximately 0.35%. The receptor's source is a man between 18 and 29 years old in good health. Some clones in this sample may be carry-over from other donors' samples. Source material: naive CD4+ T cells from PBMCs. Subset reported: CD45RA+ positively selected.

The CDR3 loop reads CASSSPTGFAGDTQYF. The CDR3 DNA reads as TGTGCCAGCAGCTCCCCGACAGGGTTTGCCGGGGATACGCAGTATTTT. This chain uses TRBV7-6 with TRBJ2-3, with 7 bases identical to TRBD1. The CDR3 length is 16 residues. V gave up 4 bases and J gave up 6 bases; unmatched junction bases: 13. Per the germline V gene, CDR1 is SGHVS and CDR2 is FNYEAQ.